This T cell receptor (beta chain) was found in a study of identical twins. TCRdb re-called the 5' RACE reads through MiXCR, storing one row per CDR3 protein. The table includes approximately 220,000 distinct CDR3 sequences, roughly 7.5% detected once. The sample holds many counts of this clonotype. Its antigen is currently unknown. Study conclusions and caveats: Cord blood's abundant beta clonotypes had fewer insertions, unlike memory repertoires. It was out-of-frame TCR alpha sharing in monozygotic twins that models underestimated.

The CDR3 covers 16 residues. CDR1 is LGHNA, CDR2 YNFKEQ, per germline. Trimming at V came to 0 bases and at J to 4 bases, leaving 8 bases not matched to a gene. These data were likewise used in another study, on yellow fever vaccine responses in identical twins.

This chain uses TRBV4-2 with TRBJ2-7, with 8 bases lining up with TRBD2. The clonotype originates from a woman aged 18 to 35 in good health. Sequencing was performed on CD8+ T cells sorted from blood. CDR3 sequence: CASSQDRGLALYEQYF. In DNA form, the CDR3 reads TGTGCCAGCAGCCAAGATCGAGGACTAGCCCTATACGAGCAGTACTTC.